Detailed here is one T cell receptor beta chain. The CDR3 extends over 15 amino acids. The germline gives CDR1 SEHNR, CDR2 FQNEAQ (reference sequence). The V end was cut by 1 base, the J end by 3 bases, with 12 bases between. Amplification of TCR beta CDR3 regions used RNA as the template. A set of HTBI primers served as the primers for a first-round RT-PCR of the TCR CDR3. TCRdb reprocessed the multiplex PCR reads via MiXCR and lists one record per CDR3 protein. Among hundreds of thousands of distinct CDR3 sequences listed, just under 45% were seen once. This sample is drawn from a study of T cells in Graves' hyperthyroidism and ophthalmopathy. Each diagnosis drew on symptoms, thyroxine, TRAb, thyroid ultrasound and orbital computed tomography findings.

The rearrangement joins TRBV7-9 to TRBJ1-1, with no clear D. Sequencing input: peripheral blood or thyroid tissue (not recorded which). This clonotype was sampled from an adult man with Graves' disease, either hyperthyroidism or ophthalmopathy (not recorded which). CDR3 bases: TGTGCCAGCAGCTTAGTGGGTCCAGAGTACACTGAAGCTTTCTTT. Translating it yields CASSLVGPEYTEAFF.